These 2 T cell receptor beta chains were all obtained from the same sample, sequenced in a study of T-cell memory formation after mild COVID-19. Each CDR3 protein is one row after TCRdb ran MiXCR on the 5' RACE reads. The sample shows approximately 480,000 distinct CDR3 sequences, about 20% of them seen only once. Material: PBMCs or a T cell subset sorted from them (not recorded which). The receptors come from an adult woman who had mild COVID-19 (a few samples of this study predate the infection). Cell type and time point are not known.

The V and J genes are TRBV6-5 and TRBJ1-1, with D possibly being TRBD1 (5 bases). Trimming shortened V by 5 bases and J by 6 bases, and 16 bases separated the two germline ends. Germline loops: CDR1 MNHEY, CDR2 SVGAGI. This CDR3 region has 14 residues. The CDR3 nucleotides are TGTGCCAGCAGTCCGGGACGGAGGAGCTCTGAAGCTTTCTTT. It yields the protein CASSPGRRSSEAFF.

A remark on this clonotype: Mismatch with germline at one junction end may stem from a read error. This chain uses TRBV30 with TRBJ1-2, with D maybe TRBD1 (6 bases). The V gene's germline CDR1 is GTSNPN and CDR2 SVGIG (reference sequence). The CDR3 loop spans 13 amino acids. As DNA, the CDR3 is TGTGCCTGGAACGAATACTATGGGGGACAAACCTCTTTC. Translated: CAWNEYYGGQTSF.